This T cell receptor (beta chain) derives from a study of cytomegalovirus exposure and HLA in healthy donors. Assay: immunoSEQ multiplex PCR; the TCRdb copy retains only in-frame clones and omits some. The sample has some 74,000 clones; roughly 93% are singletons. This CDR3 is built from 13 residues. CDR1 is WSHSY and CDR2 is SAAADI in the germline V gene. Trimming left V 4 bases short and J 6 bases short, with 13 bases between. Study observations and caveats: In a later analysis, first-cohort TCR clusters were found to tend to co-occur in the approximately 120 validation repertoires. The study listed approximately 170 cytomegalovirus-associated TCR beta chains. In vitro experiments confirmed that a few CMV-associated chains were specific for CMV antigens.

Details on this clone: Its cognate antigen is unknown.

From the 120-subject validation cohort, which was separate from the approximately 700-subject first cohort, the donors were drawn. V and J are TRBV10-2 and TRBJ2-7; tentative D call: TRBD1 (5 bases). Sequencing was done on a sample of PBMCs. The TCR originated in a woman in her 30s in good health and CMV-seronegative. This chain's CDR3 is CASSGAGPVEQYF. In nucleotides, the CDR3 is TGCGCCAGCAGTGGAGCAGGGCCGGTCGAGCAGTACTTC.